The rows below give T cell receptor beta chains drawn from one sample of a study of technical replicates of blood from a handful of donors. Sequenced by immunoSEQ multiplex PCR; TCRdb stores in-frame clones only, minus some. This table holds 84,000 or so clones, just under 95% found once. Material for sequencing was T cells isolated from PBMCs. The receptors derive from a human donor in good health. Both conserved end residues are part of each CDR3. D genes are given only for firm matches. The size field is filled for only some rows; it gives once, few, many or a size class.

D	V	size	J	CDR3
.	TRBV7-2	.	TRBJ1-1	CASSLAPPVNTEAFF
.	TRBV5-1	.	TRBJ2-3	CASSLAGGTDTQYF
.	TRBV25-1	.	TRBJ1-4	CASSQGGGEKLFF
.	TRBV6-1	.	TRBJ2-7	CVHQRGDSYEQYF
TRBD1	TRBV7-6	.	TRBJ2-7	CASSLGTGTLNHEQYF
TRBD2	TRBV2	.	TRBJ2-5	CASSDGLAGGKETQYF
TRBD1	TRBV5-1	.	TRBJ2-5	CASSYRTGTQETQYF
.	TRBV29-1	once	TRBJ1-1	CSVVVNTEAFF
TRBD1	TRBV19	.	TRBJ1-4	CASSILGQGNEKLFF
.	TRBV5-6	.	TRBJ2-7	CASSLQGGEQYF
TRBD1	TRBV2	.	TRBJ1-5	CASGVDRDGQPQHF
.	TRBV28	.	TRBJ1-2	CASSFGRDYGYTF
TRBD1	TRBV4-1	.	TRBJ1-5	CASSQFRTGVGNQPQHF
.	TRBV25-1	.	TRBJ2-1	CASSSGEQFF
.	TRBV5-8	.	TRBJ1-1	CASIGWMNTEAFF
.	TRBV9	.	TRBJ2-3	CASSVGGGKNTDTQYF
TRBD1	TRBV6-5	.	TRBJ2-1	CASSTSITDRGLRVF
.	TRBV4-1	once	TRBJ1-2	CASSQDGMSYGYTF
.	TRBV6-5	.	TRBJ1-1	CASSPGVLNTEAFF
TRBD2	TRBV19	.	TRBJ2-3	CASSPTGTSGTDTQYF
.	TRBV10-2	.	TRBJ2-3	CASTLGGTTDTQYF
TRBD1	TRBV5-1	.	TRBJ1-1	CASSLDGTGGKAFF
TRBD2	TRBV10-3	.	TRBJ2-1	CAISAASGRSYNEQFF
TRBD1	TRBV28	.	TRBJ1-2	CASSFRGQLYGYTF
.	TRBV27	.	TRBJ2-2	CASSLQTGELFF
.	TRBV27	.	TRBJ2-7	CASSSGAGSYEQYF
TRBD2	TRBV7-9	.	TRBJ2-1	CASSRRLAGSYNEQFF
TRBD1	TRBV6-1	.	TRBJ1-5	CASSEAGGQGRNQPQHF
.	TRBV27	once	TRBJ2-1	CASSFINEQFF
.	TRBV9	.	TRBJ1-1	CASSVVVNTEAFF
TRBD1	TRBV6-5	.	TRBJ1-5	CASRDRVNQPQHF
.	TRBV29-1	once	TRBJ1-5	CSVTMGDQPQHF
TRBD1	TRBV5-6	.	TRBJ1-1	CASSSDDRGPEAFF
TRBD2	TRBV27	.	TRBJ2-7	CASSPSGLAGEEQYF
.	TRBV5-4	.	TRBJ1-1	CASSLRSENTEAFF
.	TRBV7-2	.	TRBJ2-1	CASSLRHSDYNEQFF
.	TRBV7-9	.	TRBJ2-7	CASSLATYEQYF